Presented here are 2 T cell receptor beta chains from one specimen sequenced in a study of T cell responses to AZD1222 COVID-19 vaccine. Only in-frame clones appear in the TCRdb table, and some are missing; sequencing was by immunoSEQ multiplex PCR. The sample consists of approximately 180,000 clones, more than 75% of them appearing once. Material: peripheral blood, obtained 28 days after the second AZD1222 dose. The receptors here all came from an adult who received the AZD1222 COVID-19 vaccine.

The rearrangement links TRBV3-1 (or the pseudogene TRBV3-2) to TRBJ1-1; 7 bases map to TRBD1. The CDR3 extends over 15 amino acids. The trim removed 3 bases at V and 4 bases at J, leaving 8 bases unmatched. Germline V gene sequence: CDR1 LGHDT, CDR2 YNNKEL (reference sequence). CDR3 loop: CASSQTGSGSTEAFF. The CDR3 bases are TGTGCCAGCAGCCAGACAGGGAGTGGGTCCACTGAAGCTTTCTTT.

The J gene is TRBJ1-1, the V gene TRBV28; the D is unclear. V dropped 9 bases and J dropped 0 bases, with 11 bases sitting between them. This CDR3 has 13 amino acids. Per germline, CDR1 MDHEN and CDR2 SYDVKM. DNA of the CDR3: TGTGCCAGTGGCCAGTTCGTGAACACTGAAGCTTTCTTT. Translating gives CASGQFVNTEAFF.